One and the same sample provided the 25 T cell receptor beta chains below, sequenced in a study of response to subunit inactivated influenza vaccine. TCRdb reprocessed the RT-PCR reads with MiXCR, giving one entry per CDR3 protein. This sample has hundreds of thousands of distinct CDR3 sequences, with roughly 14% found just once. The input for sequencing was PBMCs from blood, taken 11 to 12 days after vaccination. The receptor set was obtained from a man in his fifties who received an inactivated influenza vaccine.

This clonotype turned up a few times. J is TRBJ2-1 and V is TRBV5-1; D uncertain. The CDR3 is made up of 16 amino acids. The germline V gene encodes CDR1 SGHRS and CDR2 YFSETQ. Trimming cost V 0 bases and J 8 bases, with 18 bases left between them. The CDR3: CASSLVLGSMSYEQFF. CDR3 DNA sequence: TGCGCCAGCAGCTTGGTTTTGGGCAGTATGAGCTATGAGCAGTTCTTC.

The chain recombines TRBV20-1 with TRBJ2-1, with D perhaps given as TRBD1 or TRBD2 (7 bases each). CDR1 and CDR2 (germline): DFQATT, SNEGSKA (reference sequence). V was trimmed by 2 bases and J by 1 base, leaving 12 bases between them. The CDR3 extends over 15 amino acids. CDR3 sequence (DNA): TGCAGTGCTAGATTCAGGGGGGGGTCCTACAATGAGCAGTTCTTC. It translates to CSARFRGGSYNEQFF.

CDR3 nucleotide sequence: TGTGCCAGCAGCCAATCACCTCGGGGCAGGGACTACGAGCAGTACTTC. It is translated as CASSQSPRGRDYEQYF. The rearrangement links TRBV4-2 to TRBJ2-7, with D perhaps given as TRBD1 or TRBD2 (5 bases each). CDR3 length equals 16 residues. Per germline, CDR1 LGHNA and CDR2 YNFKEQ. V was pared by 2 bases and J by 3 bases, with 17 bases between.

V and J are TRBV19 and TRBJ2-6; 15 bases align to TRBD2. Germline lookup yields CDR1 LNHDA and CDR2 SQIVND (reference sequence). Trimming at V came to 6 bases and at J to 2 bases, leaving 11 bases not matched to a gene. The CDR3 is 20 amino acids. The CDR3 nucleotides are TGTGCCAGTAGCCATCCTCCGGGACTAGCGGGGGGTCCTGGGGCCAACGTCCTGACTTTC. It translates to CASSHPPGLAGGPGANVLTF.

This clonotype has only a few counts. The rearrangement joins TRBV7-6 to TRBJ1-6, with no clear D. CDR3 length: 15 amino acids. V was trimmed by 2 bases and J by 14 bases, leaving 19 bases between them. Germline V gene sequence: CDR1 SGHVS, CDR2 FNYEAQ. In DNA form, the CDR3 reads TGTGCCAGCAGCTTAACACACAGCAGCCCGACGACCCTCCACTTT. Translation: CASSLTHSSPTTLHF. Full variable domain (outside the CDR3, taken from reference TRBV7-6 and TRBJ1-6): GAGVSQSPRYKVTKRGQDVALRCDPISGHVSLYWYRQALGQGPEFLTYFNYEAQQDKSGLPNDRFSAERPEGSISTLTIQRTEQRDSAMYRCASSLTHSSPTTLHFGNGTRLTVT.

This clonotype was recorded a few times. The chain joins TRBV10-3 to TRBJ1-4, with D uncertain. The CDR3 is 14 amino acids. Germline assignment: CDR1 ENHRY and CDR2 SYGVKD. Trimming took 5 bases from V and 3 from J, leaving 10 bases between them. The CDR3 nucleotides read TGTGCCATCAGTCGGGGAGGGCCTAATGAAAAACTGTTTTTT. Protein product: CAISRGGPNEKLFF.

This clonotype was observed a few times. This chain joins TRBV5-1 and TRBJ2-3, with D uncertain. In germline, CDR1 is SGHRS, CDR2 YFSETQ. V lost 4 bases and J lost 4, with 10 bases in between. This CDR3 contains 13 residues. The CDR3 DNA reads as TGCGCCAGCAGCACCCCTAACGCAGATACGCAGTATTTT. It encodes CASSTPNADTQYF.

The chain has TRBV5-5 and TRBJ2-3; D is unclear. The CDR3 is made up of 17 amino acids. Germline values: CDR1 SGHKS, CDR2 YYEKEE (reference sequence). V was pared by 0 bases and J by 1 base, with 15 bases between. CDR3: CASSLVVTVWGTDTQYF. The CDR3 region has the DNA TGTGCCAGCAGCTTGGTTGTGACTGTATGGGGCACAGATACGCAGTATTTT.

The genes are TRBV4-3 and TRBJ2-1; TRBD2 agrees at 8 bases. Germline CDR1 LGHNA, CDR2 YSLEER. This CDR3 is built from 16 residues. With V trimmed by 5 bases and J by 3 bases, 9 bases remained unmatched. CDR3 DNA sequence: TGCGCCAGCAGCTTCCAACTAGCGGACAACTACAATGAGCAGTTCTTC. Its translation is CASSFQLADNYNEQFF.

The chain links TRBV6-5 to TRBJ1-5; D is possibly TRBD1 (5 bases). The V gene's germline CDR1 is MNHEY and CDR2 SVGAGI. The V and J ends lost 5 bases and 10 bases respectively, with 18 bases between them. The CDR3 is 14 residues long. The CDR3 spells CASSIDGGGSPQHF. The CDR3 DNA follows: TGTGCCAGCAGTATCGACGGGGGTGGGTCACCCCAGCATTTT.

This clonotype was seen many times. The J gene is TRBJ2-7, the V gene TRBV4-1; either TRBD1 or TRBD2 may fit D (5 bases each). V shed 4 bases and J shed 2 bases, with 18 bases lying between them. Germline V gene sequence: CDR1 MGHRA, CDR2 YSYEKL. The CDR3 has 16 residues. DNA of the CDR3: TGCGCCAGCAGCCCCAACCGGGACCTGGGGACCTACGAGCAGTACTTC. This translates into CASSPNRDLGTYEQYF.

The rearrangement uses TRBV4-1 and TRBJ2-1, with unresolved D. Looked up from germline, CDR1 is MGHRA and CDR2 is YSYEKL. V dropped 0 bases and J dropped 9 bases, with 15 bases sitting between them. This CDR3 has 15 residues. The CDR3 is CASSQEYQITTEQFF. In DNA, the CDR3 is TGCGCCAGCAGCCAAGAATACCAGATTACAACTGAGCAGTTCTTC.

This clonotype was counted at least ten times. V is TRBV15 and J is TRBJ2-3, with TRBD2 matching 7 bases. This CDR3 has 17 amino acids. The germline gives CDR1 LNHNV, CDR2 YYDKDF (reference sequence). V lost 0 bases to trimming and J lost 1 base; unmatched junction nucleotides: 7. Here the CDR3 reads CATSRDVRLAGTDTQYF. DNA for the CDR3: TGTGCCACCAGCAGAGATGTTAGGCTAGCGGGCACAGATACGCAGTATTTT. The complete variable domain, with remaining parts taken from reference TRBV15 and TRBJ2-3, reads DAMVIQNPRYQVTQFGKPVTLSCSQTLNHNVMYWYQQKSSQAPKLLFHYYDKDFNNEADTPDNFQSRRPNTSFCFLDIRSPGLGDTAMYLCATSRDVRLAGTDTQYFGPGTRLTVL.

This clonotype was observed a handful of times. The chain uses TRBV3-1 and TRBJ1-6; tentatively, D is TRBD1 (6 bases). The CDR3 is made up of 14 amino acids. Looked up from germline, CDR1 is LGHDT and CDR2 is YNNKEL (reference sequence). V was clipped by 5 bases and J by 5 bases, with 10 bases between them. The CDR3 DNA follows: TGTGCCAGCAGCGGACAGTACGATAATTCACCCCTCCACTTT. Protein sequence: CASSGQYDNSPLHF.

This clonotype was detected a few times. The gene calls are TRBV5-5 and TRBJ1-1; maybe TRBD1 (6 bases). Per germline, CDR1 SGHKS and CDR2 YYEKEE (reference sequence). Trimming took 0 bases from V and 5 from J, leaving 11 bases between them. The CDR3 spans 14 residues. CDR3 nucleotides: TGTGCCAGCAGCTTGGAGTCAGGGGAAACTGAAGCTTTCTTT. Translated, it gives CASSLESGETEAFF.

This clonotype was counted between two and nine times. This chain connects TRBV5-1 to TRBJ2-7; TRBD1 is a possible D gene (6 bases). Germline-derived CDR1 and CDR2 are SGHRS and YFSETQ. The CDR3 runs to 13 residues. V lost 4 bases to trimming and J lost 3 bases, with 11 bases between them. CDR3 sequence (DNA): TGCGCCAGCAGCGAAACAGGGAACTACGAGCAGTACTTC. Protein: CASSETGNYEQYF. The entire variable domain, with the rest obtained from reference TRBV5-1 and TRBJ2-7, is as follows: KAGVTQTPRYLIKTRGQQVTLSCSPISGHRSVSWYQQTPGQGLQFLFEYFSETQRNKGNFPGRFSGRQFSNSRSEMNVSTLELGDSALYLCASSETGNYEQYFGPGTRLTVT.

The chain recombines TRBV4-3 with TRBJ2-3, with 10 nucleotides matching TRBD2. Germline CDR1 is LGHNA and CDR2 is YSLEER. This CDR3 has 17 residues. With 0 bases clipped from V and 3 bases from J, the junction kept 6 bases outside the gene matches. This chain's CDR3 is CASSQELAGAPTDTQYF. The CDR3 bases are TGCGCCAGCAGCCAAGAGCTAGCGGGAGCTCCGACAGATACGCAGTATTTT.

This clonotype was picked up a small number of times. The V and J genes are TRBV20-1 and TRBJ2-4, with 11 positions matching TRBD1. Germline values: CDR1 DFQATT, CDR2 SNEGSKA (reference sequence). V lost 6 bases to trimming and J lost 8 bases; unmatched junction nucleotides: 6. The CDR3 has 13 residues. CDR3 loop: CSASGQGGDIQYF. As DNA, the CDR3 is TGCAGTGCATCGGGACAGGGGGGTGACATTCAGTACTTC.

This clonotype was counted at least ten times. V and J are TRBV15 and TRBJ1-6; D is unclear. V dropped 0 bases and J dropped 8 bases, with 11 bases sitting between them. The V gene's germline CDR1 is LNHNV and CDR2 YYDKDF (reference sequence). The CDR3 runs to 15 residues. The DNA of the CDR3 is TGTGCCACCAGCAGAGAGGCGGGGATGGATTCACCCCTCCACTTT. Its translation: CATSREAGMDSPLHF.

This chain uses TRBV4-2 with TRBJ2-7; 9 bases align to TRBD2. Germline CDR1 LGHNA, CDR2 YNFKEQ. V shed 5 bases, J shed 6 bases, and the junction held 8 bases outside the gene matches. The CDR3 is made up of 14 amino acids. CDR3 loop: CASSYTGTSTEQYF. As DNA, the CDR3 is TGTGCCAGCAGCTACACTGGGACTAGCACCGAGCAGTACTTC.

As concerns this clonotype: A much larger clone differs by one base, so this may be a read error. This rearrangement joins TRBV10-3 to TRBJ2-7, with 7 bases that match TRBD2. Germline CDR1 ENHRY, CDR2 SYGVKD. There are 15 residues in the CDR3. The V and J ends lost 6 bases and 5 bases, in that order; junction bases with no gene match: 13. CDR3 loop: CAISGWRECHHEQYF. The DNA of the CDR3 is TGTGCCATCAGCGGTTGGCGGGAGTGCCATCACGAGCAGTACTTC.

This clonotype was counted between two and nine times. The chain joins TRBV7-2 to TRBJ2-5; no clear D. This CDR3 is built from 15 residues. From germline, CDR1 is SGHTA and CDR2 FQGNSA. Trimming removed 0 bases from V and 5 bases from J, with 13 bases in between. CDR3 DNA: TGTGCCAGCAGCTTAGCGCCCCGGTCGGCGGAGACCCAGTACTTC. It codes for CASSLAPRSAETQYF.

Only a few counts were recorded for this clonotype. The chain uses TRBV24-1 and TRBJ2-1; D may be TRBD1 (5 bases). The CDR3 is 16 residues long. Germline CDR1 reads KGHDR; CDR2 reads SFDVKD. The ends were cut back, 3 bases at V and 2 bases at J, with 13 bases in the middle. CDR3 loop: CATSDQGWGPYNEQFF. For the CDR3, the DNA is TGTGCCACCAGTGATCAGGGCTGGGGTCCCTACAATGAGCAGTTCTTC.

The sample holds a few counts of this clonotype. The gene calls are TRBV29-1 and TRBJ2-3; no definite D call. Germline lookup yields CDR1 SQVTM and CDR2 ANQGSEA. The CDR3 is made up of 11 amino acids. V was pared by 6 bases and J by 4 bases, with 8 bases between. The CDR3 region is CSVEPPDTQYF. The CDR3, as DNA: TGCAGCGTGGAACCTCCAGATACGCAGTATTTT.

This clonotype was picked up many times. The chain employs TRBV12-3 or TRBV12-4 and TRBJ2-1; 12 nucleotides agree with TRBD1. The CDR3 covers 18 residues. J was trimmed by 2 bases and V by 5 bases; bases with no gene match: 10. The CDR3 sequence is CASSPHSGTGGPYNEQFF. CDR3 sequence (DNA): TGTGCCAGCAGTCCCCATTCCGGGACAGGGGGCCCCTACAATGAGCAGTTCTTC.